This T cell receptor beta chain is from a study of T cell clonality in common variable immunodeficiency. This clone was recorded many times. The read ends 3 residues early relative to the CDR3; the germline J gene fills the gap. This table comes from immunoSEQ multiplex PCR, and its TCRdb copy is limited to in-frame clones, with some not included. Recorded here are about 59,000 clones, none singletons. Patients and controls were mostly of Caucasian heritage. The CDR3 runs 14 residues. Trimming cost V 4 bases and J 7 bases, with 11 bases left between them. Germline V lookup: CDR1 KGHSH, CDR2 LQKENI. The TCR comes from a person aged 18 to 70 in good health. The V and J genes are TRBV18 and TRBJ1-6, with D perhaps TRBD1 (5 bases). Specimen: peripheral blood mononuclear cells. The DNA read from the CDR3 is TGTGCCAGCTCACTTGACAGAGTAAATTCACCC. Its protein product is CASSLDRVNSP. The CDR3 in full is CASSLDRVNSPLHF.